This TCR beta chain stems from a study of memory CD4+ T cells and cytomegalovirus serostatus. Study background: Healthy Belgian adult donors included nine or ten CMV-positive and 24 CMV-negative people.

The sort gate was single viable CD3+CD4+CD8-CD45RO+ cells for memory CD4+ T cells. Serostatus was set by detecting CMV pp150, pp28, p38, p52 IgG. Study-wide findings and caveats: CMV serostatus prediction reached median AUC about 0.95, or 0.9 with US-trained model.

This CDR3 contains 13 residues. About this clone: Its antigen is currently unknown.

As originally analysed: After removing out-of-frame reads, over 2 million distinct TCRbeta sequences remained. TCRdb's table, derived via immunoSEQ multiplex PCR, lists solely in-frame clones and lacks some. That table is the source of V, J and clone size, and D and trimming were worked out from the DNA. The table shows fewer than 50,000 clones, with about 80% occurring only once. The sequenced sample was memory CD4+ T cells from blood. V gene TRBV21-1 combines with J gene TRBJ2-7; the table's D call, TRBD2, was not checked against the DNA. TRBV21-1 is noted as a pseudogene. This sequence originates from an adult in good health and CMV-seronegative. The DNA for the CDR3 is TGTGCCAGCCCAGGGACTTTTCTACGAGGGCAGTACTTC. Amino acid sequence: CASPGTFLRGQYF.